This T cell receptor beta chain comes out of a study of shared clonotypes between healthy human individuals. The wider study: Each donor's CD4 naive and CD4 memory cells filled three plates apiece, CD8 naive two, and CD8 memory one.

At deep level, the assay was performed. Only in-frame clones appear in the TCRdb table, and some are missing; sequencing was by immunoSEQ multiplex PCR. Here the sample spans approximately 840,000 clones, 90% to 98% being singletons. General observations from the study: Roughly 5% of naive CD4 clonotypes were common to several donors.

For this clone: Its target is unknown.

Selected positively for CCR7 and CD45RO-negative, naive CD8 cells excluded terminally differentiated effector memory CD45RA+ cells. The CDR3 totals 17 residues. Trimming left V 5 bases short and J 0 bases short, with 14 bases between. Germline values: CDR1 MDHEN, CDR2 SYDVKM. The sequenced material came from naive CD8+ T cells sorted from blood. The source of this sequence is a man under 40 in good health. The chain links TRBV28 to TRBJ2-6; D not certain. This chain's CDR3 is CASSRDGLNSGANVLTF. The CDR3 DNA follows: TGTGCCAGCAGTCGTGACGGCCTGAACTCTGGGGCCAACGTCCTGACTTTC.